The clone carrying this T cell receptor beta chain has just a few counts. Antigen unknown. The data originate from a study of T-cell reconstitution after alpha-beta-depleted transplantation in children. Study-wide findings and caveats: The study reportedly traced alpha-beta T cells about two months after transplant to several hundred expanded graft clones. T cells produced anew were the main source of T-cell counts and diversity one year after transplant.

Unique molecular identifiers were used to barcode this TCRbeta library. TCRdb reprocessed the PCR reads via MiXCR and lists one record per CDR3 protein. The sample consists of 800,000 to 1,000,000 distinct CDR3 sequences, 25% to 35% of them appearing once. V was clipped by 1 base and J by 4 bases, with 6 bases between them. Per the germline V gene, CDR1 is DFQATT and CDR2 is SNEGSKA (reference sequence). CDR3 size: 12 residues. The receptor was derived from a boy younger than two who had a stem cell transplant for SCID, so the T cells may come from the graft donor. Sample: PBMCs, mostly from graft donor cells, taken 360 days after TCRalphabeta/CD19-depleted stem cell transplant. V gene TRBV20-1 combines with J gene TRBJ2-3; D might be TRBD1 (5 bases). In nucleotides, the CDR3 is TGCAGTGCTAGAGTCAGGGCAGATACGCAGTATTTT. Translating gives CSARVRADTQYF.